The T cell receptor (beta chain) under discussion was sequenced for a study of blood T cell repertoires in COVID-19. The CDR3 length is 15 residues. Trimming shortened V by 4 bases and J by 6 bases, and 15 bases separated the two germline ends. CDR1 is LGHDT, CDR2 YNNKEL, per germline (reference sequence). Generated by immunoSEQ multiplex PCR, the TCRdb table keeps only in-frame clones and is missing some. The table records 300,000 to 400,000 clones, around 86% of them present only once. Sequencing input: peripheral blood. The chain employs TRBV3-1 (or the pseudogene TRBV3-2) and TRBJ2-2; D might be TRBD1 (6 bases). This TCR was sampled from a human donor in a cohort sampled during active COVID-19. CDR3 DNA: TGTGCCAGCAGCCCAAATCGTAAGGGGGCCGGGGAGCTGTTTTTT. It translates to CASSPNRKGAGELFF.